One and the same sample provided the 13 T cell receptor beta chains below, sequenced in a study of breast tumors, draining lymph nodes, adjacent tissues (dated by TCRdb to 2015 to 2016). The axillary draining lymph nodes of breast cancer patients were the source of the lymph node samples. Library generation was performed with multiplex PCR. The instrument was an Illumina HiSeq 2000. The public reads were reanalyzed by TCRdb: fastp trimming at Q25, MiXCR alignment, in-frame beta chains only. Entries are consolidated by CDR3 protein sequence, retaining the most common genes and DNA. This sample lists approximately 150,000 distinct CDR3 sequences; 33% were detected once. The top ten clones comprise about 4.1% of the sample. Input material: axillary lymph node tissue. The receptors originated from a female donor with breast cancer. Some clones in this sample may be carry-over from other donors' samples.

This clonotype was seen ten or more times. The J gene is TRBJ2-5, the V gene TRBV28, with D unresolved. Trimming shortened V by 8 bases and J by 2 bases, and 0 bases separated the two germline ends. This CDR3 has 9 amino acids. CDR1 MDHEN and CDR2 SYDVKM come from the germline V gene. Here the CDR3 DNA reads TGTGCCAGCCAAGAGACCCAGTACTTC. Its protein is CASQETQYF.

Worth noting for this clonotype: The conserved final phenylalanine or tryptophan is absent from the CDR3, which likely points to a read error. The DNA is left out, because the CDR3 cannot be placed on it with certainty; the CDR3 is given as TCRdb lists it. The chain is built from TRBV5-6 and TRBJ1-3. The CDR3 is 9 residues long, counting both termini. The germline CDR1 and CDR2 sequences are SGHDT and YYEEEE. CDR3 sequence reads: CASSHGTST.

This clonotype occurred a few times. V gene TRBV29-1 combines with J gene TRBJ1-1; D is undetermined. From germline, CDR1 is SQVTM and CDR2 ANQGSEA. The CDR3 covers 14 residues. V lost 2 bases to trimming and J lost 0 bases, with 10 bases between them. CDR3 sequence: CSVEYERVNTEAFF. The CDR3 DNA follows: TGCAGCGTTGAATACGAAAGAGTGAACACTGAAGCTTTCTTT.

This clonotype was recorded at least ten times. This chain joins TRBV5-1 and TRBJ2-5; D perhaps matches TRBD2 (5 bases). The CDR3 consists of 14 residues. The V gene lost 5 bases and the J gene lost 1 base, with 12 bases spanning the gap. CDR1 SGHRS and CDR2 YFSETQ come from the germline V gene. CDR3 region: CASSRPGVQETQYF. The CDR3 DNA reads TGCGCCAGCAGTAGACCCGGGGTCCAAGAGACCCAGTACTTC.

This clonotype came up a few times. J is TRBJ1-1 and V is TRBV20-1, with TRBD1 as a possible D gene (6 bases). CDR1 DFQATT and CDR2 SNEGSKA come from the germline V gene (reference sequence). The CDR3 sequence is 13 residues long. Trimming took 6 bases from V and 10 from J, leaving 21 bases between them. CDR3 nucleotide sequence: TGCAGTGCCATCCGGGGGGCGTTATCTGGAGCTTTCTTT. As protein: CSAIRGALSGAFF.

This clonotype appeared a few times. This could be a read error, since a much larger clone is one nucleotide away. The chain recombines TRBV6-6 with TRBJ2-3; the D is unclear. CDR3 length equals 14 residues. V was trimmed by 6 bases and J by 0 bases, leaving 10 bases between them. Germline CDR1 is MNHNY and CDR2 is SVGAGI (reference sequence). For the CDR3, the DNA is TGTGCCAGCAGGCAGACGGGTAGCACAGATACGCAGTATTTT. Its translation is CASRQTGSTDTQYF.

There are a few counts of this clonotype. A read error is possible here, since a much larger clone lies one base away. The chain combines TRBV12-3 or TRBV12-4 with TRBJ1-5; 8 nucleotides agree with TRBD1. J lost 2 bases, V lost 3 bases, and 6 bases had no gene match. The CDR3 is made up of 16 amino acids. DNA for the CDR3: TGTGCCAGCAGTTTCGCGACAGGGGCTCGCAATCAGCCCCAGCATTTT. Encoded protein: CASSFATGARNQPQHF.

This clonotype was seen repeatedly, ten times or more. The rearrangement joins TRBV9 to TRBJ2-1, with D tentatively TRBD1 (8 bases). V dropped 3 bases and J dropped 5 bases, with 21 bases sitting between them. The V gene's germline CDR1 is SGDLS and CDR2 YYNGEE. CDR3 length: 17 residues. CDR3 DNA sequence: TGTGCCAGCAGCGCCCAGGGGGGGGGGACAGGAGACAATGAGCAGTTCTTC. The encoded protein is CASSAQGGGTGDNEQFF.

This clonotype occurred once. The gene calls are TRBV19 and TRBJ2-5, with a possible D match to TRBD2 (7 bases). This CDR3 has 15 residues. V was pared by 7 bases and J by 6 bases, with 21 bases between. CDR1 LNHDA and CDR2 SQIVND come from the germline V gene (reference sequence). As DNA, the CDR3 is TGTGCCAGTACTGATAGGGGGGAGGGCCCCAAGACCCAGTACTTC. This sequence encodes CASTDRGEGPKTQYF. Drawing the rest from reference TRBV19 and TRBJ2-5, the complete variable domain is DGGITQSPKYLFRKEGQNVTLSCEQNLNHDAMYWYRQDPGQGLRLIYYSQIVNDFQKGDIAEGYSVSREKKESFPLTVTSAQKNPTAFYLCASTDRGEGPKTQYFGPGTRLLVL.

This clonotype was picked up many times. This sequence joins TRBV6-2 or TRBV6-3 and TRBJ1-2; 7 nucleotides align to TRBD1. The germline V gene encodes CDR1 MNHEY and CDR2 SVGEGT. The CDR3 covers 14 residues. J was trimmed by 1 base and V by 6 bases; bases with no gene match: 5. In DNA form, the CDR3 reads TGTGCCAGCAGGTCCGGGACAGTTAACTATGGCTACACCTTC. Amino acids: CASRSGTVNYGYTF.

This clonotype was detected many times. The chain combines TRBV5-4 with TRBJ1-1; D is unresolved. The CDR3 is 12 amino acids. V gave up 2 bases and J gave up 0 bases, with 2 bases separating them. The germline gives CDR1 SGHNT, CDR2 YYREEE (reference sequence). The DNA of the CDR3 is TGTGCCAGCAGCTTAATGAACACTGAAGCTTTCTTT. Amino acid sequence: CASSLMNTEAFF.

This clonotype was picked up many times. The V call is TRBV12-3 or TRBV12-4, the J call TRBJ1-6; D gene unclear. The CDR3 loop spans 14 amino acids. Between the trimmed V and J ends, which lost 5 bases and 4 bases, there was a span of 9 bases. The CDR3 reads CASSRTQYNSPLHF. The CDR3 bases are TGTGCCAGCAGTCGGACGCAATATAATTCACCCCTCCACTTT.

The chain uses TRBV20-1 and TRBJ2-7; 8 bases agree with TRBD1. This CDR3 has 14 residues. V shed 5 bases and J 4 bases; nucleotides not matched to a gene: 10. Germline V gene data show CDR1 as DFQATT and CDR2 as SNEGSKA (reference sequence). The CDR3 region has the DNA TGCAGTGCTGGTCACGGACAGGGCACGTACGAGCAGTACTTC. Its translation: CSAGHGQGTYEQYF.